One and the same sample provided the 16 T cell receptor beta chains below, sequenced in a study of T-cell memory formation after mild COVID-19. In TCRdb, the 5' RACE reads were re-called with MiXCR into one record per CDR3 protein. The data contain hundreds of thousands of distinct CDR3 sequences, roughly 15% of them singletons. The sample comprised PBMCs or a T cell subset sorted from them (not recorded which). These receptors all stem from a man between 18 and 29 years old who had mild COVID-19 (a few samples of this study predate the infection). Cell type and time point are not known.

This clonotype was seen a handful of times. The CDR3 here is CASSQMAGNQPQHF. In DNA form, the CDR3 reads TGTGCCAGCAGCCAAATGGCTGGCAATCAGCCCCAGCATTTT. The V call is TRBV3-1, the J call TRBJ1-5; D not certain. V lost 2 bases and J 2 bases, leaving 7 bases between the germline ends. Germline loops: CDR1 LGHDT, CDR2 YNNKEL (reference sequence). The CDR3 length is 14 residues.

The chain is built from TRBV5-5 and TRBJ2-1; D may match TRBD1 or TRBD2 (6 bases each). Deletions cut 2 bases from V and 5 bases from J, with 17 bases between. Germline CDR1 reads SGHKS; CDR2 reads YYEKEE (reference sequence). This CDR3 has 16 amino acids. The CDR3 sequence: CASSLVPRGPHNEQFF. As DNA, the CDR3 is TGTGCCAGCAGCTTAGTACCACGGGGGCCCCACAATGAGCAGTTCTTC.

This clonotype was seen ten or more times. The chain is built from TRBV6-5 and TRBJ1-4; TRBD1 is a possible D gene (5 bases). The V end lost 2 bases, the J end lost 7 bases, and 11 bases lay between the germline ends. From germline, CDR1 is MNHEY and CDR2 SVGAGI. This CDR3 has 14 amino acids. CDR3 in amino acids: CASSYRTTIEKLFF. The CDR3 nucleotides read TGTGCCAGCAGTTACCGGACAACCATTGAAAAACTGTTTTTT.

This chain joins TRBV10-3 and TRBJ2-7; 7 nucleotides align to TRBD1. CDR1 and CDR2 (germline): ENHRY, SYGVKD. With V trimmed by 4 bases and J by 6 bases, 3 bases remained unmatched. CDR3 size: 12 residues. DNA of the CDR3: TGTGCCATCAGTGTGTCAGGGGGCGAGCAGTACTTC. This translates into CAISVSGGEQYF.

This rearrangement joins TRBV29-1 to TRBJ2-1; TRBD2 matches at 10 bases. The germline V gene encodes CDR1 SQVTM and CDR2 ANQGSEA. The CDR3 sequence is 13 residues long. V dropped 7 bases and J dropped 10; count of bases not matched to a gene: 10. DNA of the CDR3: TGCAGCGCTCTTCCAAGCGGGGGGGCCGAGCAGTTCTTC. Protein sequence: CSALPSGGAEQFF.

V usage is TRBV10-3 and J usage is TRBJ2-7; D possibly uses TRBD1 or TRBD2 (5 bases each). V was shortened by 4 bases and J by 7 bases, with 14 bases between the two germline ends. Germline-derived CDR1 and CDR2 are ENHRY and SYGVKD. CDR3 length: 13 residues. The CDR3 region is CAISVGGEGEQYV. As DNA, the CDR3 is TGTGCCATCAGTGTTGGGGGTGAGGGAGAGCAGTACGTC.

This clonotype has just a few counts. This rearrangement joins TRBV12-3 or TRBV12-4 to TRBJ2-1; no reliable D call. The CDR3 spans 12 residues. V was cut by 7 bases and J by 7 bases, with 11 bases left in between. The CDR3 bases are TGTGCCAGCACCCTCCTAGGGAATGAGCAGTTCTTC. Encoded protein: CASTLLGNEQFF.

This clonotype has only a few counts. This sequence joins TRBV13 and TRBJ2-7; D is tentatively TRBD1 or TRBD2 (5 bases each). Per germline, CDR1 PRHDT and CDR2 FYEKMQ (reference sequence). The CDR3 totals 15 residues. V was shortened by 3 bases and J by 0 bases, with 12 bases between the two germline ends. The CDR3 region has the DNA TGTGCCAGCAGCTTTCGGGGCCTCAGCTCCTACGAGCAGTACTTC. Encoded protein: CASSFRGLSSYEQYF.

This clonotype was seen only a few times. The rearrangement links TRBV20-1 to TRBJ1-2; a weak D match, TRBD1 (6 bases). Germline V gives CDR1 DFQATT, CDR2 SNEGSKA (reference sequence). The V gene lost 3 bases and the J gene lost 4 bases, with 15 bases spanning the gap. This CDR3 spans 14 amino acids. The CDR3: CSARQAGASYGYTF. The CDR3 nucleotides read TGCAGTGCTAGGCAGGCAGGGGCAAGCTATGGCTACACCTTC.

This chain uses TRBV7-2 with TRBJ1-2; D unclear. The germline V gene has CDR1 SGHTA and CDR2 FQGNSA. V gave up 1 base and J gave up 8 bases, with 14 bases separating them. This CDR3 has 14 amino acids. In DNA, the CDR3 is TGTGCCAGCAGCTTAGAAGGGTGGAGGGCCGGCTACACCTTC. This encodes CASSLEGWRAGYTF.

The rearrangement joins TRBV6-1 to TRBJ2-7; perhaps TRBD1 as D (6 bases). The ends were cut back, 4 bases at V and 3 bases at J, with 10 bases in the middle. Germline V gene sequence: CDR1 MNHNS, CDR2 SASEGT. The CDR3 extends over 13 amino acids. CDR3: CASSVDSYYEQYV. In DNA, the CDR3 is TGTGCCAGCAGTGTGGACAGCTACTACGAGCAGTACGTC.

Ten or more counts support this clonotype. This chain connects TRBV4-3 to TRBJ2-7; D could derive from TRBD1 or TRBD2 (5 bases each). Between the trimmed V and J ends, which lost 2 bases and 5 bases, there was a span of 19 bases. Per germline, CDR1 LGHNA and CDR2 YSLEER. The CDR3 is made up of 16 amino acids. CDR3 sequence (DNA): TGCGCCAGCAGCCAACGGGTTCTTGGGGGATCTCACGAGCAGTACTTC. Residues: CASSQRVLGGSHEQYF.

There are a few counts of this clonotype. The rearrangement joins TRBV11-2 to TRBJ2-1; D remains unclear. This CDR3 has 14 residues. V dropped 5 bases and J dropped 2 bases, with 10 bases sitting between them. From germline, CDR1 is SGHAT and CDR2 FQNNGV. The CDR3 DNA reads TGTGCCAGCAGCCCCCAGAGGACCTACAATGAGCAGTTCTTC. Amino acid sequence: CASSPQRTYNEQFF.

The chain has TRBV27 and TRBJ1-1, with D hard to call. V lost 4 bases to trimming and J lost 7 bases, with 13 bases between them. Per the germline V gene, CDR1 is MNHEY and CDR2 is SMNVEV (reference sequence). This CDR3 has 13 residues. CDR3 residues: CASSSSDQFEAFF. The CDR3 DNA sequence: TGTGCCAGCAGTTCGTCCGATCAGTTTGAAGCTTTCTTT.

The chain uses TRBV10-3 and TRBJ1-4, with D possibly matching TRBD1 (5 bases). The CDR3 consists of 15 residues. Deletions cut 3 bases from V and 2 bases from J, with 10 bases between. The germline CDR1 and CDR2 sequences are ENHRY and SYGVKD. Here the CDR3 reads CAISDVGTTNEKLFF. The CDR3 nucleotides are TGTGCCATCAGTGACGTGGGGACGACTAATGAAAAACTGTTTTTT.

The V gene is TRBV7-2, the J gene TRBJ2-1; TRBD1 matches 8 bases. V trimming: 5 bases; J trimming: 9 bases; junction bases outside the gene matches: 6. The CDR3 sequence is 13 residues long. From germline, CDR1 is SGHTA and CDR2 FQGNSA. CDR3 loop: CASSTDRVGEQFF. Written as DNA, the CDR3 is TGTGCCAGCAGCACGGACAGGGTCGGTGAGCAGTTCTTC.